Below are 18 T cell receptor beta chains sequenced from a single sample in a study of T cells after yellow fever vaccination. TCRdb reanalysed the 5' RACE reads using MiXCR and keeps one entry per CDR3 protein. Of 200,000 to 300,000 distinct CDR3 sequences detected, approximately 6.7% appear once; the ten largest clones hold approximately 1%. Sample: CD4+ T cells sorted from PBMCs, taken on the day of the yellow fever booster vaccination. All receptors derive from a man aged 25 to 45 who received the YFV17D yellow fever vaccine.

This clonotype was counted many times. V gene TRBV7-9 combines with J gene TRBJ2-2, with 7 bases that match TRBD2. With 5 bases clipped from V and 5 bases from J, the junction kept 11 bases outside the gene matches. The CDR3 runs 16 residues. Germline values: CDR1 SEHNR, CDR2 FQNEAQ (reference sequence). The CDR3 DNA sequence: TGTGCCAGCAGCCTAAGAGGGAGGGCCCAAACCGGGGAGCTGTTTTTT. Its protein is CASSLRGRAQTGELFF. Full variable domain (outside the CDR3, taken from reference TRBV7-9 and TRBJ2-2): DTGVSQNPRHKITKRGQNVTFRCDPISEHNRLYWYRQTLGQGPEFLTYFQNEAQLEKSRLLSDRFSAERPKGSFSTLEIQRTEQGDSAMYLCASSLRGRAQTGELFFGEGSRLTVL.

This clonotype was observed many times. The chain employs TRBV24-1 and TRBJ2-3; 8 nucleotides match TRBD2. This CDR3 is built from 15 residues. The trim removed 9 bases at V and 5 bases at J, leaving 12 bases unmatched. Per germline, CDR1 KGHDR and CDR2 SFDVKD. CDR3 sequence reads: CATSMQREFKDTQYF. CDR3 bases: TGTGCCACCTCTATGCAGCGGGAGTTCAAAGATACGCAGTATTTT.

There are a few counts of this clonotype. The rearrangement uses TRBV5-1 and TRBJ1-4, with D uncertain. V gave up 1 base and J gave up 5 bases, with 6 bases separating them. This CDR3 spans 13 amino acids. The V gene's germline CDR1 is SGHRS and CDR2 YFSETQ. This chain's CDR3 is CASSLPTNEKLFF. CDR3 nucleotide sequence: TGCGCCAGCAGCTTGCCCACCAATGAAAAACTGTTTTTT. Full variable domain (outside the CDR3, taken from reference TRBV5-1 and TRBJ1-4): KAGVTQTPRYLIKTRGQQVTLSCSPISGHRSVSWYQQTPGQGLQFLFEYFSETQRNKGNFPGRFSGRQFSNSRSEMNVSTLELGDSALYLCASSLPTNEKLFFGSGTQLSVL.

This clonotype was recorded many times. CDR3 sequence (DNA): TGTGCCAGCAGCTTAGCCCGATCACTCTGGGAAAACATTCAGTACTTC. It codes for CASSLARSLWENIQYF. This chain joins TRBV11-2 and TRBJ2-4, with D unclear. The ends were cut back, 1 base at V and 5 bases at J, with 15 bases in the middle. This CDR3 spans 16 amino acids. The germline V gene encodes CDR1 SGHAT and CDR2 FQNNGV.

This clonotype was observed at least ten times. This chain connects TRBV28 to TRBJ2-2, with TRBD1 identical over 7 bases. Unmatched junction bases numbered 6, after V lost 6 bases and J lost 8 bases. The CDR3 consists of 13 residues. In germline, CDR1 is MDHEN, CDR2 SYDVKM. DNA for the CDR3: TGTGCCAGCAGAGAACAGGGGAAAGGGGAGCTGTTTTTT. This encodes CASREQGKGELFF.

This clonotype appeared many times. The chain links TRBV29-1 to TRBJ2-3; 12 nucleotides match TRBD2. The CDR3 is made up of 13 amino acids. Looked up from germline, CDR1 is SQVTM and CDR2 is ANQGSEA. V was clipped by 4 bases and J by 8 bases; unmatched bases: 4. Here the CDR3 reads CSVGLTSGGTQYF. The CDR3 nucleotides are TGCAGCGTTGGTTTGACTAGCGGGGGTACGCAGTATTTT.

This clonotype was found many times. J is TRBJ1-2 and V is TRBV7-2, with D possibly TRBD1 on 5 matching bases. V was pared by 2 bases and J by 8 bases, with 6 bases between. CDR1 SGHTA and CDR2 FQGNSA come from the germline V gene. The CDR3 runs to 11 residues. CDR3 in amino acids: CASSLWGGYTF. In DNA form, the CDR3 reads TGTGCCAGCAGCTTATGGGGCGGCTACACCTTC.

Only a few counts were recorded for this clonotype. V gene TRBV7-9 combines with J gene TRBJ2-1, with D tentatively TRBD2 (6 bases). V gave up 8 bases and J gave up 5 bases, with 19 bases separating them. CDR3 length: 15 amino acids. In germline, CDR1 is SEHNR, CDR2 FQNEAQ (reference sequence). The CDR3 nucleotides are TGTGCCAGCCATCGGGCTAGCGAGGGGAACAATGAGCAGTTCTTC. It encodes CASHRASEGNNEQFF. The entire variable domain, with the rest obtained from reference TRBV7-9 and TRBJ2-1, is as follows: DTGVSQNPRHKITKRGQNVTFRCDPISEHNRLYWYRQTLGQGPEFLTYFQNEAQLEKSRLLSDRFSAERPKGSFSTLEIQRTEQGDSAMYLCASHRASEGNNEQFFGPGTRLTVL.

This clonotype has a count of ten or more. The chain uses TRBV15 and TRBJ1-1, with D unclear. Germline V gives CDR1 LNHNV, CDR2 YYDKDF (reference sequence). V gave up 4 bases and J gave up 0 bases, with 9 bases separating them. The CDR3 sequence is 14 residues long. The CDR3 DNA reads TGTGCCACCAGCAAGATGGGGATGAACACTGAAGCTTTCTTT. It is translated as CATSKMGMNTEAFF.

The table lists this clonotype with many counts. V is TRBV29-1 and J is TRBJ1-1; TRBD1 aligns across 7 bases. The CDR3 is made up of 13 amino acids. Per germline, CDR1 SQVTM and CDR2 ANQGSEA. J gave up 6 bases and V 2 bases, and 6 bases lay outside the gene matches. The CDR3 protein is CSVEHNRGSEAFF. The CDR3, as DNA: TGCAGCGTTGAACACAACAGGGGATCTGAAGCTTTCTTT.

This clonotype was observed a handful of times. V gene TRBV7-9 combines with J gene TRBJ2-7, with TRBD1 as a possible D gene (6 bases). Germline CDR1 reads SEHNR; CDR2 reads FQNEAQ (reference sequence). The CDR3 contains 16 residues. V was trimmed by 1 base and J by 1 base, leaving 14 bases between them. CDR3 amino acids: CASSLGVAGESYEQYF. In DNA, the CDR3 is TGTGCCAGCAGCTTAGGGGTGGCAGGGGAGTCCTACGAGCAGTACTTC.

A few counts support this clonotype. The chain carries TRBV20-1 and TRBJ2-7; D is unclear. The germline V gene encodes CDR1 DFQATT and CDR2 SNEGSKA (reference sequence). Trimming left V 0 bases short and J 3 bases short, with 15 bases between. The CDR3 is 15 amino acids. CDR3 sequence (DNA): TGCAGTGCTAGAGATCCCGCAGGTACACTCTACGAGCAGTACTTC. It specifies CSARDPAGTLYEQYF.

The rearrangement links TRBV7-9 to TRBJ2-6, with D possibly matching TRBD2 (6 bases). Germline-derived CDR1 and CDR2 are SEHNR and FQNEAQ (reference sequence). Trimming took 9 bases from V and 1 from J, leaving 16 bases between them. This CDR3 has 16 amino acids. CDR3 sequence reads: CARTAGGMSGANVLTF. As DNA, the CDR3 is TGTGCCAGGACAGCGGGCGGAATGTCTGGGGCCAACGTCCTGACTTTC.

J is TRBJ2-5 and V is TRBV11-2, with a possible D match to TRBD2 (6 bases). Trimming took off 6 bases at V and 5 bases at J, with 19 bases between the two ends. This CDR3 has 15 residues. Germline values: CDR1 SGHAT, CDR2 FQNNGV. The DNA of the CDR3 is TGTGCCAGCAGTTCCGCGAGGTCAGGGAGGGAGACCCAGTACTTC. Residues: CASSSARSGRETQYF.

There are a few counts of this clonotype. The gene calls are TRBV5-6 and TRBJ2-7, with D possibly called TRBD1 or TRBD2 (5 bases each). This CDR3 is 16 amino acids long. Germline CDR1 reads SGHDT; CDR2 reads YYEEEE. Trimming took 3 bases from V and 3 from J, leaving 19 bases between them. This CDR3 reads CASSSGWGLPRYEQYF. The CDR3 nucleotides are TGTGCCAGCAGCTCGGGATGGGGGTTACCACGCTACGAGCAGTACTTC.

Many counts were recorded for this clonotype. The chain combines TRBV3-1 with TRBJ2-7; TRBD2 might be the D (6 bases). Germline V CDR1 and CDR2: LGHDT, YNNKEL (reference sequence). The V end lost 0 bases, the J end lost 3 bases, and 15 bases lay between the germline ends. The CDR3 loop spans 16 amino acids. CDR3 residues: CASSQDGGSNGYEQYF. In DNA form, the CDR3 reads TGTGCCAGCAGCCAAGATGGGGGGTCGAATGGCTACGAGCAGTACTTC.

This chain joins TRBV7-2 and TRBJ2-2; 9 bases agree with TRBD2. The CDR3 length is 21 residues. The V gene end was trimmed by 2 bases and the J gene end by 5 bases; junction bases not matched to a gene: 21. Germline V gives CDR1 SGHTA, CDR2 FQGNSA. The CDR3 loop is CASSLQSGLAGRRLRTGELFF. The CDR3 DNA follows: TGTGCCAGCAGCTTACAGTCCGGGCTAGCGGGACGACGTCTTCGGACCGGGGAGCTGTTTTTT. Filled out from reference TRBV7-2 and TRBJ2-2, the complete variable domain reads GAGVSQSPSNKVTEKGKDVELRCDPISGHTALYWYRQSLGQGLEFLIYFQGNSAPDKSGLPSDRFSAERTGGSVSTLTIQRTQQEDSAVYLCASSLQSGLAGRRLRTGELFFGEGSRLTVL.

The V gene is TRBV7-2, the J gene TRBJ2-2; D tentatively fits TRBD1 or TRBD2 (5 bases each). CDR3 length: 19 amino acids. Germline V gene data show CDR1 as SGHTA and CDR2 as FQGNSA. The germline V and J ends were trimmed by 2 bases and 1 base, with 20 bases remaining between them. CDR3 bases: TGTGCCAGCAGCTTAAGGATTCCGGGGCCTCGCTTGAACACCGGGGAGCTGTTTTTT. Amino acid sequence: CASSLRIPGPRLNTGELFF.